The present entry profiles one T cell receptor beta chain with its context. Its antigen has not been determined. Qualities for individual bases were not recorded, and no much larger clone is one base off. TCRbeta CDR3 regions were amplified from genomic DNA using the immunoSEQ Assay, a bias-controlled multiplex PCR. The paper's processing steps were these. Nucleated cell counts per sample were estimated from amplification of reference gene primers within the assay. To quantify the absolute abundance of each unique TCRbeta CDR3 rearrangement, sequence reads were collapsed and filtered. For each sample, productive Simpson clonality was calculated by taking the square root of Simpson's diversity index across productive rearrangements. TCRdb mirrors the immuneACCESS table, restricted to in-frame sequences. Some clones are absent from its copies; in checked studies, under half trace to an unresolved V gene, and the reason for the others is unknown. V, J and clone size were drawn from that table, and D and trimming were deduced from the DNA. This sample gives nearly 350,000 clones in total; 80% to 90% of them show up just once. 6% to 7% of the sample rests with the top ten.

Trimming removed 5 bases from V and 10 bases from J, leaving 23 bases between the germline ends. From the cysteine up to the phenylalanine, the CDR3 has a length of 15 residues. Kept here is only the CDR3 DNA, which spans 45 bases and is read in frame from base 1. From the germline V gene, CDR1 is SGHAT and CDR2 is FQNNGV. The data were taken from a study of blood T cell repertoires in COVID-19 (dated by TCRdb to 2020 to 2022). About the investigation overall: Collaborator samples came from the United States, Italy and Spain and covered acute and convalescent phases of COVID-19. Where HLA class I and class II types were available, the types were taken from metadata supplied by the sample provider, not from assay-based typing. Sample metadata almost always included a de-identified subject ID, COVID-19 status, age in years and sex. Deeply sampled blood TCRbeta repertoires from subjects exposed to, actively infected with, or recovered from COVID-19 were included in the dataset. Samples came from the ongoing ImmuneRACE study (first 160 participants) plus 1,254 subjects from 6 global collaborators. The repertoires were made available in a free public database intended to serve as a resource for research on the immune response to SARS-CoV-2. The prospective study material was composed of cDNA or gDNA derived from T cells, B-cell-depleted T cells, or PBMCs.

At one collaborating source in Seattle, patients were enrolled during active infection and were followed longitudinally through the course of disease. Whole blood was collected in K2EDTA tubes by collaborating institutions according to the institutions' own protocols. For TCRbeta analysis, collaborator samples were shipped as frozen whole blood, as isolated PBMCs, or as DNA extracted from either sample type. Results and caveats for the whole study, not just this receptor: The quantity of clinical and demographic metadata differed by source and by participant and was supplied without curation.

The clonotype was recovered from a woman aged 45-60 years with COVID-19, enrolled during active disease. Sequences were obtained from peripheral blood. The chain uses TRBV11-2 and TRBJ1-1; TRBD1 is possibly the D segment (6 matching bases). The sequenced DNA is TGTGCCAGCAGCCAATCGGGGGGGGCCTCCGCGGGAGCTTTCTTT. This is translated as CASSQSGGASAGAFF.